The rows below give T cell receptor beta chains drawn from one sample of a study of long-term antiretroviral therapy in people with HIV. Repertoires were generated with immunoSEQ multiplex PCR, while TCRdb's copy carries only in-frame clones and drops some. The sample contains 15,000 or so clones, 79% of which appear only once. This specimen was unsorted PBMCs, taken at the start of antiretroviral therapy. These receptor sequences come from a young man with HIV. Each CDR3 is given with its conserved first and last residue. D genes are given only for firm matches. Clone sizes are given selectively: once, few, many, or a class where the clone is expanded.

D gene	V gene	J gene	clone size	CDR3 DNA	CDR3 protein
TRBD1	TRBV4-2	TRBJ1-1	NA	TGTGCCAGCAGCCAAGGGACAGGGGGATTGATCACTGAAGCTTTCTTT	CASSQGTGGLITEAFF
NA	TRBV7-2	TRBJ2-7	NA	TGTGCCAGCAGCTTGGACATTCTCTCCTACGAGCAGTACTTC	CASSLDILSYEQYF
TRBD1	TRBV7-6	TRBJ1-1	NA	TGTGCCAGCAGCCAAGACAGGGGGCGGCCCGAAGCTTTCTTT	CASSQDRGRPEAFF
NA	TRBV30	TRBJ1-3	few	TGTGCCTCCCCTGGACGGTACTCTGGAAACACCATATATTTT	CASPGRYSGNTIYF
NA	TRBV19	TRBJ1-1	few	TGTGCCAGTAGTCACAACACTGAAGCTTTCTTT	CASSHNTEAFF
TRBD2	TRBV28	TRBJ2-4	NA	TGTGCCAGCAGTTCAAGCGGGGAAGCCTCTGCCAAAAACATTCAGTACTTC	CASSSSGEASAKNIQYF
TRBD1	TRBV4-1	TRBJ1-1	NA	TGCGCCAGCAGCCCCCGGGACAGCTCCTCGAACACTGAAGCTTTCTTT	CASSPRDSSSNTEAFF
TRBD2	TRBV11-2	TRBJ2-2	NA	TGTGCCAGCAGCTGGGAGGGGTTTAACACCGGGGAGCTGTTTTTT	CASSWEGFNTGELFF
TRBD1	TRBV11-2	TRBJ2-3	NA	TGTGCCAGCAGCTCAACGGATTGGGACAGGGGCACAGATACGCAGTATTTT	CASSSTDWDRGTDTQYF
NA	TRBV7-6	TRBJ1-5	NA	TGTGCCAGCAGCTTAGTCCCAGGGGACAATCAGCCCCAGCATTTT	CASSLVPGDNQPQHF
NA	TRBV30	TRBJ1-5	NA	TGTGCCTGGAAGAGAGCCGGTGGATACAATCAGCCCCAGCATTTT	CAWKRAGGYNQPQHF
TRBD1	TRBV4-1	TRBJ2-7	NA	TGCGCCAGCAGCCCCCAAGGTAGGTGGGACAGCAACTCCTACGAGCAGTACTTC	CASSPQGRWDSNSYEQYF
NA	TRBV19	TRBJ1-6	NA	TGTGCCAGTAGCCCCCCAGGGGCGAATAATTCACCCCTCCACTTT	CASSPPGANNSPLHF
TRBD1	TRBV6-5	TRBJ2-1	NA	TGTGCCAGCAGTTCACCGGGACAGAGAAGGTTCTTC	CASSSPGQRRFF
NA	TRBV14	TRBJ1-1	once	TGTGCCAGCAGCCAAAATTTACAGGTGCTTGGGGCTGAAGCTTTCTTT	CASSQNLQVLGAEAFF
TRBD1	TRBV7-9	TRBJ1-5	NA	TGTGCCAGCAGCCCCCTCGCTGGACAGGCCAATCAGCCCCAGCATTTT	CASSPLAGQANQPQHF
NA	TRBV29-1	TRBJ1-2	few	TGCAGCGTTGAGGGGGACACATCCTATGGCTACACCTTC	CSVEGDTSYGYTF
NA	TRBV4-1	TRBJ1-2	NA	TGCGCCAGCAGCCAACCCATTCTTGCCGAGGCAGGGAGCTATGGCTACACCTTC	CASSQPILAEAGSYGYTF
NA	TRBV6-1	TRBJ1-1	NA	TGTGCCAGCAGTGAACTAGGGCAGGGTACTGAAGCTTTCTTT	CASSELGQGTEAFF
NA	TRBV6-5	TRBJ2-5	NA	TGTGCCAGCACCTCAGCCCCCCAAGAGACCCAGTACTTC	CASTSAPQETQYF
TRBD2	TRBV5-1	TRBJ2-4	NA	TGCGCCAGCAGCTCCGGGACTAGCGGGAGGGCCACCAAAAACATTCAGTACTTC	CASSSGTSGRATKNIQYF
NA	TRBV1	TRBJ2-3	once	TGCACCAGCAGCCAACGCAACCTAGCGGGGGGGAACACAGATACGCAGTATTTT	CTSSQRNLAGGNTDTQYF
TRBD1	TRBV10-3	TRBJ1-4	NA	TGTGCCGCCGGACAGGGGGCGCGAGAAAAACTGTTTTTT	CAAGQGAREKLFF
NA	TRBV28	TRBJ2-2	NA	TGTGCCAGCAGTCCGGACTTGGGGGAGCTGTTTTTT	CASSPDLGELFF
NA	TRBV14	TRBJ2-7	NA	TGTGCCAGCAGCCATGTCGGCCAGGGGACTTACGAGCAGTACTTC	CASSHVGQGTYEQYF
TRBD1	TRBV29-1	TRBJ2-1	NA	TGCAGCGTCCTCAGGAGGGGACAGGGTATTGGGGGCCCCTACAATGAGCAGTTCTTC	CSVLRRGQGIGGPYNEQFF
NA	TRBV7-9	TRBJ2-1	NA	TGTGCCAGCAGCTTAGGACTTTACAATGAGCAGTTCTTC	CASSLGLYNEQFF
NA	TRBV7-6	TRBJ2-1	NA	TGTGCCAGCAGCTTAGCCCCCCTCTCCTACAATGAGCAGTTCTTC	CASSLAPLSYNEQFF
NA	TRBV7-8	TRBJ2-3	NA	TGTGCCAGCAGCCCCCCCCGACCCGACGGCACAGATACGCAGTATTTT	CASSPPRPDGTDTQYF
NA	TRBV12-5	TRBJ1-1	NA	TGTGCTAGTGGTTTTTCGAACACTGAAGCTTTCTTT	CASGFSNTEAFF
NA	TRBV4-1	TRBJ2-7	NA	TGCGCCAGCAGCCAAGACTACGAGCAGTACTTC	CASSQDYEQYF
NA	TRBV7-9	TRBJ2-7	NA	TGTGCCAGCAGCTTGTGGACGGTGCCCTACGAGCAGTACTTC	CASSLWTVPYEQYF
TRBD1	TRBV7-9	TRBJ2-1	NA	TGTGCCAGCAGCTCGACAGGGTACACCTACAATGAGCAGTTCTTC	CASSSTGYTYNEQFF
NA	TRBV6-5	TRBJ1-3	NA	TGTGCCAGCAGTTACGACAGTTCCTCTGGAAACACCATATATTTT	CASSYDSSSGNTIYF
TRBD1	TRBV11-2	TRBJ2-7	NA	TGTGCCAGCAGCTTAGGGACAGGGTTGGCTCGCGAGCAGTACTTC	CASSLGTGLAREQYF
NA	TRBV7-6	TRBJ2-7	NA	TGTGCCAGCAGCCCCGGTCTAGCGAGTACCTACGAGCAGTACTTC	CASSPGLASTYEQYF